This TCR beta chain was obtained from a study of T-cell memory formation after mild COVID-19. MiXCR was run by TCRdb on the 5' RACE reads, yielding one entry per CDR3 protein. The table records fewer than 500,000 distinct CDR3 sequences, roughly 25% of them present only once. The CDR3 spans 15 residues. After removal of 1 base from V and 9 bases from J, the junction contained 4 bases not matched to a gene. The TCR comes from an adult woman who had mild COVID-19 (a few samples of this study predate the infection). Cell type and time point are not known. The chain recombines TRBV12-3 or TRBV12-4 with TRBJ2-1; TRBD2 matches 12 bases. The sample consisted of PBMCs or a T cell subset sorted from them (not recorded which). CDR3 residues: CASSLGTSGEVEQFF. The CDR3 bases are TGTGCCAGCAGTTTAGGGACTAGCGGGGAGGTTGAGCAGTTCTTC.